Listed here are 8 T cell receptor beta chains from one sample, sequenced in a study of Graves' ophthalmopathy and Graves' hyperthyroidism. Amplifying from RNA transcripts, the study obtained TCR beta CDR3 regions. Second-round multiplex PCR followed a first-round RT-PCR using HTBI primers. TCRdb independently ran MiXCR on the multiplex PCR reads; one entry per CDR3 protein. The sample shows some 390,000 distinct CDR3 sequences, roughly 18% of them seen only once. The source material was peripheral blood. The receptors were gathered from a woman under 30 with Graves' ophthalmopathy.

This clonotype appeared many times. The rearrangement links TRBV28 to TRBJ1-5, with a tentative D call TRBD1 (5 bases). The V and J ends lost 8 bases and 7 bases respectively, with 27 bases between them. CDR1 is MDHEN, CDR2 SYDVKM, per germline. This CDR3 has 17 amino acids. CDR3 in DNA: TGTGCCAGCGTGCGGGCTGAGGGCGGGACGGTGACGCAGCCCCAGCATTTT. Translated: CASVRAEGGTVTQPQHF. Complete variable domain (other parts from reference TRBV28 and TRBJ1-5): DVKVTQSSRYLVKRTGEKVFLECVQDMDHENMFWYRQDPGLGLRLIYFSYDVKMKEKGDIPEGYSVSREKKERFSLILESASTNQTSMYLCASVRAEGGTVTQPQHFGDGTRLSIL.

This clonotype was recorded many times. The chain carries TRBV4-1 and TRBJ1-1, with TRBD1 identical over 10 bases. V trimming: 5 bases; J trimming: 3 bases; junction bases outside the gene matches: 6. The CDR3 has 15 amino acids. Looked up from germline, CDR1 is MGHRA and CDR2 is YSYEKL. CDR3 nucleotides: TGCGCCAGCAGCGACCGGACAGGGGGAGACACTGAAGCTTTCTTT. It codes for CASSDRTGGDTEAFF.

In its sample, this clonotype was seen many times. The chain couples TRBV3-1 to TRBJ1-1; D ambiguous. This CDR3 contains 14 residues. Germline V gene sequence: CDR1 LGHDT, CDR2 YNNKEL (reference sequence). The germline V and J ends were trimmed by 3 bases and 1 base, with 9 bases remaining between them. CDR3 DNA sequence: TGTGCCAGCAGCCAGGGCGTTCGGAACACTGAAGCTTTCTTT. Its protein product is CASSQGVRNTEAFF.

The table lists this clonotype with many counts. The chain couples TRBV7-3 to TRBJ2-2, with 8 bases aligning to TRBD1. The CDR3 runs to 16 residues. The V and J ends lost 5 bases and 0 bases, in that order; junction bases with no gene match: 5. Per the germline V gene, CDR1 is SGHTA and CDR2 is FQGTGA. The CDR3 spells CASSPSTGANTGELFF. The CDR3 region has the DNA TGTGCCAGCAGCCCATCGACAGGGGCGAACACCGGGGAGCTGTTTTTT.

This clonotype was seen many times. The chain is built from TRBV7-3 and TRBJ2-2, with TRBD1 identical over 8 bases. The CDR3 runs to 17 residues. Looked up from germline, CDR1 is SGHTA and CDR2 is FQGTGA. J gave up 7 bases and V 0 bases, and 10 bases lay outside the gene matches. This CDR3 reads CASSLTIGQGSVGELFF. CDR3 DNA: TGTGCCAGCAGCTTAACTATAGGACAGGGATCGGTCGGGGAGCTGTTTTTT. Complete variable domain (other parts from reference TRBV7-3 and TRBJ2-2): GAGVSQTPSNKVTEKGKYVELRCDPISGHTALYWYRQSLGQGPEFLIYFQGTGAADDSGLPNDRFFAVRPEGSVSTLKIQRTERGDSAVYLCASSLTIGQGSVGELFFGEGSRLTVL.

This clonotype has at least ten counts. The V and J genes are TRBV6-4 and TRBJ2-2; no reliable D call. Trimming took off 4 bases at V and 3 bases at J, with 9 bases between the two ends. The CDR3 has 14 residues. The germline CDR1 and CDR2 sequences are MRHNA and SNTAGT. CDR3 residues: CASSATEDTGELFF. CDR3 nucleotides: TGTGCCAGCAGTGCAACCGAAGACACCGGGGAGCTGTTTTTT.

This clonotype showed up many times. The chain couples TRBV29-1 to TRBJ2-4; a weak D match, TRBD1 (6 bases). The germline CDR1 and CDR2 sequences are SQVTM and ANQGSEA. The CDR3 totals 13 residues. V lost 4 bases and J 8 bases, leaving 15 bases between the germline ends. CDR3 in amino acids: CSVATGKSYIQYF. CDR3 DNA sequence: TGCAGCGTTGCTACAGGGAAGAGTTACATTCAGTACTTC.

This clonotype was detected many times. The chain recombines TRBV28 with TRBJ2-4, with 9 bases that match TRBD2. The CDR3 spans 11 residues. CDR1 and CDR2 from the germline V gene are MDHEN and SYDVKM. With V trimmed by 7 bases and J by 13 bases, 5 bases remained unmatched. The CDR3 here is CASTERGDQYF. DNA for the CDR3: TGTGCCAGCACGGAGCGGGGGGACCAGTACTTC.